The present T cell receptor beta chain was sequenced within a study of blood T cell repertoires in COVID-19. Turning to the study itself: Samples came from the United States, Italy and Spain, spanning acute and convalescent COVID-19. The analysed material was cDNA or gDNA that came from T cells, B-cell-depleted T cells, or PBMCs.

In the authors' workflow: Nucleated cell number was recorded as an estimate derived from reference gene primer amplification. The protocol was immunoSEQ multiplex PCR, while the TCRdb copy is restricted to in-frame clones and leaves out a portion. That table gives V, J and clone size, and the DNA gave D and trimming. The profile shows about 180,000 clones, 85% of them singletons. This clone was seen a single time. With 1 base clipped from V and 12 bases from J, the junction kept 11 bases outside the gene matches. The CDR3 spans 16 residues. The germline V gene has CDR1 LGHNA and CDR2 YSLEER. The chain couples TRBV4-3 to TRBJ2-1; 11 positions match TRBD2. What was sequenced was peripheral blood. This TCR derives from a person between 65 and 79 years old with COVID-19, enrolled during active disease. CDR3 sequence: CASSQAPTSGARGQFF. The CDR3 coding sequence is TGCGCCAGCAGCCAAGCGCCGACTAGCGGGGCCAGGGGGCAGTTCTTC.